Listed here are 20 T cell receptor beta chains from one sample, sequenced in a study of control samples from healthy donors and cancer patients. The repertoire was sequenced with immunoSEQ multiplex PCR; TCRdb's copy has only in-frame clones and lacks some. The data contain 90,000 or so clones, roughly 90% of them seen just once; the ten biggest clones take up 14%. Sequencing was done on a sample of blood. The receptors stem from a woman in her 70s in good health.

Comments on this clone: A read error may produce the germline difference seen at one junction end. This CDR3 reads CTSSEFSEQYF. CDR3 coding DNA: TGTACCAGCAGTGAATTCTCCGAGCAGTACTTC. This chain uses TRBV2 with TRBJ2-7, with D unclear. The CDR3 is 11 amino acids. The germline gives CDR1 SNHLY, CDR2 FYNNEI.

This chain joins TRBV9 and TRBJ2-4, with 7 bases fitting TRBD1. Germline trimming cut 0 bases from V and 8 bases from J; bases unmatched to any gene: 5. Germline assignment: CDR1 SGDLS and CDR2 YYNGEE. The CDR3 has 14 amino acids. CDR3 bases: TGTGCCAGCAGCGTAGGAGGGGGCCGGGACATTCAGTACTTC. It translates to CASSVGGGRDIQYF.

This chain joins TRBV7-2 and TRBJ2-7, with D maybe TRBD1 (5 bases). The V gene's germline CDR1 is SGHTA and CDR2 FQGNSA. Trimming cost V 2 bases and J 4 bases, with 15 bases left between them. The CDR3 has 15 amino acids. The CDR3 DNA sequence: TGTGCCAGCAGCTTAAATCTTAGACAGCAATACGAGCAGTACTTC. Its translation is CASSLNLRQQYEQYF. The complete variable domain, with remaining parts taken from reference TRBV7-2 and TRBJ2-7, reads GAGVSQSPSNKVTEKGKDVELRCDPISGHTALYWYRQSLGQGLEFLIYFQGNSAPDKSGLPSDRFSAERTGGSVSTLTIQRTQQEDSAVYLCASSLNLRQQYEQYFGPGTRLTVT.

This chain uses TRBV6-5 with TRBJ2-1, with D uncertain. The CDR3 sequence is 14 residues long. The V gene lost 3 bases and the J gene lost 5 bases, with 11 bases spanning the gap. Germline V gives CDR1 MNHEY, CDR2 SVGAGI. CDR3 sequence: CASSYHGSDNEQFF. The DNA for the CDR3 is TGTGCCAGCAGTTATCATGGCAGCGACAATGAGCAGTTCTTC.

CDR3 amino acids: CASRDTPTYTEAFF. CDR3 sequence (DNA): TGTGCCAGCAGGGACACTCCAACGTACACTGAAGCTTTCTTT. This chain links TRBV2 with TRBJ1-1; D might be TRBD1 (5 bases). V gave up 6 bases and J gave up 3 bases, with 14 bases separating them. Germline V CDR1 and CDR2: SNHLY, FYNNEI. The CDR3 has 14 amino acids.

This clone turned up a few times. This rearrangement joins TRBV5-5 to TRBJ1-1, with D tentatively TRBD1 (6 bases). V was cut by 0 bases and J by 3 bases, with 12 bases left in between. The germline CDR1 and CDR2 sequences are SGHKS and YYEKEE (reference sequence). The CDR3 loop spans 15 amino acids. This CDR3 reads CASSLVGGSDTEAFF. The CDR3 bases are TGTGCCAGCAGCTTGGTTGGGGGCTCGGACACTGAAGCTTTCTTT. Combining the CDR3 with reference TRBV5-5 and TRBJ1-1 gives the whole variable domain DAGVTQSPTHLIKTRGQQVTLRCSPISGHKSVSWYQQVLGQGPQFIFQYYEKEERGRGNFPDRFSARQFPNYSSELNVNALLLGDSALYLCASSLVGGSDTEAFFGQGTRLTVV.

The V call is TRBV3-1 (or the pseudogene TRBV3-2), the J call TRBJ1-1, with 8 bases lining up with TRBD1. Trimming took 0 bases from V and 11 from J; bases not matched to a gene: 14. Germline V gene data show CDR1 as LGHDT and CDR2 as YNNKEL (reference sequence). This CDR3 is 16 amino acids long. The CDR3: CASSQDRDRGPGGAFF. The CDR3 DNA follows: TGTGCCAGCAGCCAAGATAGAGACAGGGGTCCGGGCGGGGCTTTCTTT.

The sample holds one count of this clone. The rearrangement links TRBV4-3 to TRBJ2-1, with D possibly being TRBD2 (6 bases). Per the germline V gene, CDR1 is LGHNA and CDR2 is YSLEER. Trimming took off 5 bases at V and 5 bases at J, with 16 bases between the two ends. CDR3 length: 15 amino acids. CDR3 sequence: CASSSEGRSHNEQFF. CDR3 DNA sequence: TGCGCCAGCAGCTCGGAGGGCCGCTCGCACAATGAGCAGTTCTTC.

The chain uses TRBV7-9 and TRBJ1-2, with 11 nucleotides matching TRBD1. The CDR3 length is 18 residues. Germline V lookup: CDR1 SEHNR, CDR2 FQNEAQ (reference sequence). The V segment lost 0 bases and the J segment 0 bases; nucleotides outside the gene matches: 6. The DNA of the CDR3 is TGTGCCAGCAGCTTAGCTGGGACAGGGGGAGACTCTAACTATGGCTACACCTTC. Residues: CASSLAGTGGDSNYGYTF.

In this sample, this clone turned up a few times. V is TRBV7-2 and J is TRBJ2-7; 9 bases are shared with TRBD2. This CDR3 comprises 15 residues. Germline lookup yields CDR1 SGHTA and CDR2 FQGNSA. Trimming removed 1 base from V and 6 bases from J; junction bases left unmatched: 7. Here the CDR3 reads CASSLDPSGVSEQYF. In nucleotides, the CDR3 is TGTGCCAGCAGCTTAGATCCTAGCGGGGTCTCCGAGCAGTACTTC.

V and J are TRBV30 and TRBJ2-2; TRBD2 agrees at 11 bases. Germline values: CDR1 GTSNPN, CDR2 SVGIG (reference sequence). V gave up 2 bases and J gave up 4 bases; unmatched junction bases: 3. The CDR3 totals 15 residues. The CDR3 spells CAWSLAGGVTGELFF. The CDR3 region has the DNA TGTGCCTGGAGTTTAGCGGGAGGGGTCACCGGGGAGCTGTTTTTT.

The chain uses TRBV6-6 and TRBJ2-1; 8 nucleotides align to TRBD2. This CDR3 region has 15 residues. Unmatched junction bases numbered 15, after V lost 7 bases and J lost 10 bases. Per germline, CDR1 MNHNY and CDR2 SVGAGI (reference sequence). CDR3 sequence: CASTLTGVVAGEQFF. The DNA of the CDR3 is TGTGCCAGCACTCTAACCGGTGTGGTAGCGGGAGAGCAGTTCTTC.

This rearrangement joins TRBV6-4 to TRBJ2-1, with 10 bases lining up with TRBD2. The CDR3 covers 15 residues. Germline V gene lookup returns CDR1 MRHNA and CDR2 SNTAGT. Germline trimming cut 3 bases from V and 7 bases from J; bases unmatched to any gene: 6. In DNA form, the CDR3 reads TGTGCCAGCAGTGAGCTAGCGGGAGCTGTAAATGAGCAGTTCTTC. It is translated as CASSELAGAVNEQFF.

V gene TRBV7-2 combines with J gene TRBJ1-1; D ambiguous. There are 14 residues in the CDR3. Trimming stripped 5 bases from V and 1 base from J, with 11 bases between. CDR1 SGHTA and CDR2 FQGNSA come from the germline V gene. CDR3 bases: TGTGCCAGCAGCGTCCGGCGGACGAACACTGAAGCTTTCTTT. Encoded protein: CASSVRRTNTEAFF.

J is TRBJ2-1 and V is TRBV3-1 (or the pseudogene TRBV3-2); D remains ambiguous. This CDR3 comprises 12 residues. Trimming shortened V by 4 bases and J by 7 bases, and 8 bases separated the two germline ends. Germline-derived CDR1 and CDR2 are LGHDT and YNNKEL (reference sequence). CDR3 residues: CASSRVGNEQFF. CDR3 DNA sequence: TGTGCCAGCAGCCGAGTCGGGAATGAGCAGTTCTTC.

The rearrangement links TRBV5-1 to TRBJ2-3; the match to TRBD2 covers 10 bases. In germline, CDR1 is SGHRS, CDR2 YFSETQ. The CDR3 runs to 18 residues. V lost 5 bases to trimming and J lost 0 bases; unmatched junction nucleotides: 12. This CDR3 is CASRAWMASGGSTDTQYF. The CDR3 bases are TGCGCCAGCAGAGCTTGGATGGCTAGCGGGGGCAGCACAGATACGCAGTATTTT.

The V and J genes are TRBV7-4 and TRBJ2-2; D is uncertain. Germline-derived CDR1 and CDR2 are SGHVT and SQSDAQ. This CDR3 has 16 amino acids. Trimming shortened V by 5 bases and J by 2 bases, and 15 bases separated the two germline ends. The CDR3 DNA sequence: TGTGCCAGCAGCCCGACGGAACTATCTAACACCGGGGAGCTGTTTTTT. Translated: CASSPTELSNTGELFF.

In this sample, this clone turned up once. The genes are TRBV5-4 and TRBJ2-3; either TRBD1 or TRBD2 may supply D (5 bases each). The V end lost 0 bases, the J end lost 5 bases, and 19 bases lay between the germline ends. The germline CDR1 and CDR2 sequences are SGHNT and YYREEE (reference sequence). This CDR3 comprises 17 residues. CDR3 DNA: TGTGCCAGCAGCTTGGCCCCCACTAGGGGCTCGGAAGATACGCAGTATTTT. Translated: CASSLAPTRGSEDTQYF.

The rearrangement uses TRBV4-3 and TRBJ1-6; 7 nucleotides agree with TRBD1. Germline CDR1 is LGHNA and CDR2 is YSLEER. Germline trimming cut 1 base from V and 7 bases from J; bases unmatched to any gene: 4. This CDR3 spans 15 amino acids. CDR3: CASSQGGTANSPLHF. The DNA for the CDR3 is TGCGCCAGCAGCCAAGGCGGGACAGCCAATTCACCCCTCCACTTT.

V gene TRBV7-2 combines with J gene TRBJ1-5; TRBD1 matches at 9 bases. Germline loops: CDR1 SGHTA, CDR2 FQGNSA. This CDR3 has 15 amino acids. Losses at the gene ends were 5 bases for V and 1 base for J; bases not matched to a gene: 3. CDR3 region: CASSLQGASNQPQHF. The CDR3 nucleotides read TGTGCCAGCAGCCTACAGGGGGCGAGCAATCAGCCCCAGCATTTT.